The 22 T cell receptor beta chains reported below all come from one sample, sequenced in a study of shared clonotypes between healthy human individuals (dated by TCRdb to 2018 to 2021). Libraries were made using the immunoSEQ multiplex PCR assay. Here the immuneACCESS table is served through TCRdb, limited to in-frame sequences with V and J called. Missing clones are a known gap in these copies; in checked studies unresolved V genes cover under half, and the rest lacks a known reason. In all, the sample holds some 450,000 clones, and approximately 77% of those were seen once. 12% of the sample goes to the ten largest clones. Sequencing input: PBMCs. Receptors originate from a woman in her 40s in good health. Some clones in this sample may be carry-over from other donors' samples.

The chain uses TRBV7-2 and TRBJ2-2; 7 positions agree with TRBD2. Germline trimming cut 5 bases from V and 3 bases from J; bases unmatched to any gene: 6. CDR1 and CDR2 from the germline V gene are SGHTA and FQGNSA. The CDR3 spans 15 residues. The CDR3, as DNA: TGTGCCAGCAGCGCAGCGGGATGGGACACCGGGGAGCTGTTTTTT. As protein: CASSAAGWDTGELFF.

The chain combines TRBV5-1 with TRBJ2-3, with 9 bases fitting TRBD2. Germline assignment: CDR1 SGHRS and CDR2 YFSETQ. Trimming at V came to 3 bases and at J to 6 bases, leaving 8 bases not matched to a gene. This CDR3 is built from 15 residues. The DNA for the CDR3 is TGCGCCAGCAGCTACATAGCGGGGGCGGGTGATACGCAGTATTTT. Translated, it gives CASSYIAGAGDTQYF. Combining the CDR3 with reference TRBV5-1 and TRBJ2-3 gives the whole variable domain KAGVTQTPRYLIKTRGQQVTLSCSPISGHRSVSWYQQTPGQGLQFLFEYFSETQRNKGNFPGRFSGRQFSNSRSEMNVSTLELGDSALYLCASSYIAGAGDTQYFGPGTRLTVL.

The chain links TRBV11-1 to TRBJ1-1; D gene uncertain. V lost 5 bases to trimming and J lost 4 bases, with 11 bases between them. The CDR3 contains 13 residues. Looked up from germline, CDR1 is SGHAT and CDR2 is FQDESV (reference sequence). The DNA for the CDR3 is TGTGCCAGCAGCCGAGATCGGGTCACTGAAGCTTTCTTT. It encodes CASSRDRVTEAFF.

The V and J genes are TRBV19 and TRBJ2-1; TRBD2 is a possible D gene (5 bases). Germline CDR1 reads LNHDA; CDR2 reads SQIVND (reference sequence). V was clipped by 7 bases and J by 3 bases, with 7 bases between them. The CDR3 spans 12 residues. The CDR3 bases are TGTGCCAGTAACGGAGGCTACAATGAGCAGTTCTTC. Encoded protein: CASNGGYNEQFF. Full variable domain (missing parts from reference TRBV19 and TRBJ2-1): DGGITQSPKYLFRKEGQNVTLSCEQNLNHDAMYWYRQDPGQGLRLIYYSQIVNDFQKGDIAEGYSVSREKKESFPLTVTSAQKNPTAFYLCASNGGYNEQFFGPGTRLTVL.

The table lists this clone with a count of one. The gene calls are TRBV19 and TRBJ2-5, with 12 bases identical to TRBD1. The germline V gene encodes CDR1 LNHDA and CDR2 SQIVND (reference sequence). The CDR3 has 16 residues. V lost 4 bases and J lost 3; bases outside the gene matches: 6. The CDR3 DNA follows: TGTGCCAGTAGTAGGGGACAGGGGGCTTATGAAGAGACCCAGTACTTC. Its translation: CASSRGQGAYEETQYF.

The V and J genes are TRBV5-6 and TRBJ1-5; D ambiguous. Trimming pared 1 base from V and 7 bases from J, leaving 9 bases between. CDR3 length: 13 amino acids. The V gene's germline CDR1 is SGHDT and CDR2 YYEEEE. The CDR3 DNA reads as TGTGCCAGCAGCTTGTCCCCAGGACAGCCCCAGCATTTT. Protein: CASSLSPGQPQHF.

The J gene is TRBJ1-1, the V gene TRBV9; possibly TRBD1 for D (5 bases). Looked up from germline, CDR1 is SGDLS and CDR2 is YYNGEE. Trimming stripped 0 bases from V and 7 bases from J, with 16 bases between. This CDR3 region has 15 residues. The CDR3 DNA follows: TGTGCCAGCAGCGTAGGAGTCAGTGGGGCCTATGAAGCTTTCTTT. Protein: CASSVGVSGAYEAFF.

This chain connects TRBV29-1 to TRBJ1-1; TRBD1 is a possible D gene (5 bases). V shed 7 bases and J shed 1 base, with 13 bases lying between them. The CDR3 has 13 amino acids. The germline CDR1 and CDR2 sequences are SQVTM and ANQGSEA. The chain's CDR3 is CSAPGQGNTEAFF. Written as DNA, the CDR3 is TGCAGCGCCCCAGGTCAGGGGAACACTGAAGCTTTCTTT.

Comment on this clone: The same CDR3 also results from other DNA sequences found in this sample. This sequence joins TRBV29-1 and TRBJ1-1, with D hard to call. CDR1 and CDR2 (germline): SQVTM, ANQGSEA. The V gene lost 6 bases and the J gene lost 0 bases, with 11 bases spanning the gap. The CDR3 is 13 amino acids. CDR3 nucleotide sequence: TGCAGCGTCGGAGGATCCATGAACACTGAAGCTTTCTTT. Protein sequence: CSVGGSMNTEAFF.

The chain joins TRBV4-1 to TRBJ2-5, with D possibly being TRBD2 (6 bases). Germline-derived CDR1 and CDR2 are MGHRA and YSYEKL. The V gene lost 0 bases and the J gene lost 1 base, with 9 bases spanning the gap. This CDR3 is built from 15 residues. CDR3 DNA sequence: TGCGCCAGCAGCCAAGACCCGACTAGCCAAGAGACCCAGTACTTC. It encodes CASSQDPTSQETQYF.

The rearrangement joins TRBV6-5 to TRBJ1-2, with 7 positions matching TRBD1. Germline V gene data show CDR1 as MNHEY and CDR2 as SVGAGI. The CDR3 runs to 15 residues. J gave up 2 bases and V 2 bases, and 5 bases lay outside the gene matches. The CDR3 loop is CASSYTLTGNYGYTF. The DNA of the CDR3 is TGTGCCAGCAGTTACACGCTGACAGGGAACTATGGCTACACCTTC.

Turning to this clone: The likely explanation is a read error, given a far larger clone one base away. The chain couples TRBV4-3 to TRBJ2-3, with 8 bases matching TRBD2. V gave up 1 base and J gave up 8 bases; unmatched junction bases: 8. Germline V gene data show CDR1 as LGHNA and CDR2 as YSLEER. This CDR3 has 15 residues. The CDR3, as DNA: TGCGCCAGCAGCCAAGCGGGAGGGCCGGCAGGTACGCAGTATTTT. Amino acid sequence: CASSQAGGPAGTQYF.

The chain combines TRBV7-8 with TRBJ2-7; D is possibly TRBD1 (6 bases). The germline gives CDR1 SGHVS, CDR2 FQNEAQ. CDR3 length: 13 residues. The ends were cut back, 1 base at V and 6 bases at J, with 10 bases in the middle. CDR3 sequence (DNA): TGTGCCAGCAGCTTAGATCAGGGGTTCGAGCAGTACTTC. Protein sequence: CASSLDQGFEQYF.

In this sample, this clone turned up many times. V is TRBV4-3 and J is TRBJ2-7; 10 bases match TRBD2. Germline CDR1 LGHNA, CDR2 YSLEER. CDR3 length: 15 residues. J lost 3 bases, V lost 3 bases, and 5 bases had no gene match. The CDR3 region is CASSQSTSGFYEQYF. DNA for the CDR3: TGCGCCAGCAGCCAGTCGACTAGCGGGTTCTACGAGCAGTACTTC.

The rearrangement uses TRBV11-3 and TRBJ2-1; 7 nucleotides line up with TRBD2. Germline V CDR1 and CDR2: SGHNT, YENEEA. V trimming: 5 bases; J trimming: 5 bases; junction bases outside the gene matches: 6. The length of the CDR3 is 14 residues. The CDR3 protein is CASSAGGSNNEQFF. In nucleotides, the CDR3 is TGTGCCAGCAGCGCCGGGGGGAGTAACAATGAGCAGTTCTTC.

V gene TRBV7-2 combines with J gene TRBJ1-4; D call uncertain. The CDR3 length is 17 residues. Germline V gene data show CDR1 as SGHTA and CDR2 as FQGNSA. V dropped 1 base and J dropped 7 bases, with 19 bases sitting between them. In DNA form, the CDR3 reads TGTGCCAGCAGCTTAGGGCCTGGGCGCATATTTGGTGAAAAACTGTTTTTT. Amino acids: CASSLGPGRIFGEKLFF.

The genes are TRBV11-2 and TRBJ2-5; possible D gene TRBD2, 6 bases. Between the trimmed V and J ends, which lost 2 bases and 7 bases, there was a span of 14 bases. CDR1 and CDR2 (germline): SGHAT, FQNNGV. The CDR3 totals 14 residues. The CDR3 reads CASSLPKEGGTQYF. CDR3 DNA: TGTGCCAGCAGCTTACCCAAGGAGGGTGGGACCCAGTACTTC.

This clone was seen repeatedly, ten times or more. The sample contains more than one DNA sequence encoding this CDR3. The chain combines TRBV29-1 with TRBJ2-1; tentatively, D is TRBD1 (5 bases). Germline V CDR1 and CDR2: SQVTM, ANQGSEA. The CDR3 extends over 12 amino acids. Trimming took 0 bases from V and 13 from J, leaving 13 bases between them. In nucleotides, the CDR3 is TGCAGCGTTGAAGAGTTACAGGAATTACAGTTCTTC. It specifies CSVEELQELQFF.

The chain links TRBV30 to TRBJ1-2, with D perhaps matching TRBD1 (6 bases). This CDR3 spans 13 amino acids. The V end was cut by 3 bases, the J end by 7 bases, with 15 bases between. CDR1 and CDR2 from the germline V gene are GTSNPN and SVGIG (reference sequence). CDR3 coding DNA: TGTGCCTGGAGAAGGACAGTCATACGTGGCTACACCTTC. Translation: CAWRRTVIRGYTF.

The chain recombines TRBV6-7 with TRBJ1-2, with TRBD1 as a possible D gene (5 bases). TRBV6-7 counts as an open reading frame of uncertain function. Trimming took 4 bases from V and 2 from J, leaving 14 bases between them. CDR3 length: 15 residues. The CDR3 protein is CASSFQGTSNYGYTF. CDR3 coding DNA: TGTGCCAGCAGTTTTCAGGGAACTTCCAACTATGGCTACACCTTC.

Here the CDR3 reads CASSYGGLETQYF. The CDR3 DNA reads as TGTGCCAGCAGTTACGGGGGATTGGAGACCCAGTACTTC. The chain carries TRBV28 and TRBJ2-5; weak D call: TRBD2 (6 bases). Looked up from germline, CDR1 is MDHEN and CDR2 is SYDVKM. The CDR3 spans 13 residues. The V end was cut by 4 bases, the J end by 5 bases, with 11 bases between.

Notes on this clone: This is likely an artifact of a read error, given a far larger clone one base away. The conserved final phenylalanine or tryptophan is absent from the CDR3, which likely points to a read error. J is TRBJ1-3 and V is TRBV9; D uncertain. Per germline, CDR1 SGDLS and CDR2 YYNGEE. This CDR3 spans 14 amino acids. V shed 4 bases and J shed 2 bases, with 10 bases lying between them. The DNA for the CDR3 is TGTGCCAGCAGCCTCACTTTTGCTGGAAACACCATATATTCT. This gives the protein CASSLTFAGNTIYS.